The T cell receptor beta chain under discussion was sequenced for a study of blood T cell repertoires in COVID-19. This CDR3 is built from 18 residues. V gave up 0 bases and J gave up 3 bases, with 17 bases separating them. The germline CDR1 and CDR2 sequences are SEHNR and FQNEAQ (reference sequence). Profiling relied on immunoSEQ multiplex PCR, and the TCRdb table lists in-frame clones only, not all of them. Of 250,000 to 400,000 clones listed, approximately 87% are singletons. This receptor was identified in a woman in her twenties or thirties who had recovered from COVID-19. Sequencing input: PBMCs or T cells enriched from blood (not recorded which). The chain combines TRBV7-9 with TRBJ1-4; D gene unclear. CDR3 DNA sequence: TGTGCCAGCAGCTTAGCGCACGGGGAGAGGAGGTCTAATGAAAAACTGTTTTTT. Protein product: CASSLAHGERRSNEKLFF.